A selection of T cell receptor beta chains follows, all from one sample in a study of OX40 agonist ivuxolimab in advanced cancers. The data were produced by immunoSEQ multiplex PCR, yet TCRdb's version contains in-frame clones alone and is incomplete. The table lists roughly 40,000 clones, 70% to 90% of them singletons. Material: CD4+ or CD8+ T cells sorted from blood, obtained in a trial of the OX40 agonist ivuxolimab. The receptor source for this set is an adult with an advanced solid tumor such as melanoma, head and neck, liver or kidney cancer. The conserved cysteine and the conserved F or W are not part of the CDR3 here.

j_call v_call cdr3_aa
TRBJ2-7 TRBV19 ASSPSRDSYEQY
TRBJ1-6 TRBV9 ASSVAGVGNSPLH
TRBJ2-7 TRBV27 ASSFSYEQY
TRBJ1-1 TRBV15 ATSRALGMEVNTEAF
TRBJ2-7 TRBV16 ASSPGDSYEQY
TRBJ2-6 TRBV7-9 ASSLGGTGANVLT
TRBJ1-3 TRBV7-2 ASSFPGMHTIY
TRBJ2-7 TRBV11-2 ASSSLSPRGIYEQY
TRBJ1-2 TRBV19 ASTPAHTSNYGYT
TRBJ2-1 TRBV7-9 ASSLDEEQF